These T cell receptor beta chains were read from a single sample in a study of blood T cell repertoires in COVID-19. Sequencing used immunoSEQ multiplex PCR; TCRdb keeps in-frame clones, though not all of them. The sample includes 6,000 to 6,500 clones, roughly 89% of them seen just once. The sample consisted of peripheral blood. These receptor sequences come from a human donor in a cohort sampled during active COVID-19. Each CDR3 is given with its conserved first and last residue. Fields, in order: V gene, D gene, J gene, clone size, CDR3 DNA, CDR3 protein. A D gene is named only where the DNA matches it firmly. Where a row states a size, it is once, few, many or the class of an expanded clone; other rows omit it.

V: TRBV6-5
D: NA
J: TRBJ2-7
size: NA
DNA: TGTGCCAGCAGTCGGCAGGGAATCTACGAGCAGTACTTC
CDR3: CASSRQGIYEQYF

V: TRBV7-3
D: NA
J: TRBJ2-1
size: NA
DNA: TGTGCCAGCAGCTTAAACAGGGACAATGAGCAGTTCTTC
CDR3: CASSLNRDNEQFF

V: TRBV28
D: NA
J: TRBJ1-2
size: NA
DNA: TGTGCCAGCAGCTCTTTCTCCTTTACGGGGGGCGGCGGCTACACCTTC
CDR3: CASSSFSFTGGGGYTF

V: TRBV10-3
D: TRBD2
J: TRBJ2-7
size: NA
DNA: TGTGCCATCAGTGAGTCTGGGGGGGACTCGGGCTACGAGCAGTACTTC
CDR3: CAISESGGDSGYEQYF

V: TRBV5-5
D: TRBD2
J: TRBJ2-1
size: once
DNA: TGTGCCAGCAGCCCGGGAGGGACCACGCGTGGCAATGAGCAGTTCTTC
CDR3: CASSPGGTTRGNEQFF

V: TRBV24-1
D: TRBD1
J: TRBJ2-2
size: NA
DNA: TGTGCCACCAGCCGACAGGGGGAGAACACCGGGGAGCTGTTTTTT
CDR3: CATSRQGENTGELFF

V: TRBV4-3
D: TRBD1
J: TRBJ1-2
size: once
DNA: TGCGCCAGCAGCCAAGGGACAGGACGGGATGGCTACACCTTC
CDR3: CASSQGTGRDGYTF

V: TRBV6-4
D: NA
J: TRBJ1-5
size: NA
DNA: TGTGCCAGCAGTGAACAGGCAAGCAATCAGCCCCAGCATTTT
CDR3: CASSEQASNQPQHF

V: TRBV3-1/TRBV3-2
D: NA
J: TRBJ1-2
size: NA
DNA: TGTGCCAGCAGCCAAGTTAATATGGGAAGAGGGGGCTACACCTTC
CDR3: CASSQVNMGRGGYTF

V: TRBV12-5
D: TRBD2
J: TRBJ2-1
size: NA
DNA: TGTGCTAGTGGTTCGGACCCACCGGGACTAACGGTTTACAATGAGCAGTTCTTC
CDR3: CASGSDPPGLTVYNEQFF

V: TRBV7-2
D: NA
J: TRBJ1-2
size: large
DNA: TGTGCCAGCAGCTTATCCCTTTTACAGATCTATGGCTACACCTTC
CDR3: CASSLSLLQIYGYTF

V: TRBV7-9
D: NA
J: TRBJ1-2
size: NA
DNA: TGTGCCAGCAGCTTAGGCGGACAGACGGACTATGGCTACACCTTC
CDR3: CASSLGGQTDYGYTF

V: TRBV28
D: NA
J: TRBJ2-3
size: NA
DNA: TGTGCCAGCACCTTGGAGGGACTCACAGATACGCAGTATTTT
CDR3: CASTLEGLTDTQYF

V: TRBV7-9
D: TRBD2
J: TRBJ2-1
size: hyperexpanded
DNA: TGTGCCACCACGGGGGCTAGCGGGAGGGCCGTATATGAGCAGTTCTTC
CDR3: CATTGASGRAVYEQFF

V: TRBV6-4
D: TRBD2
J: TRBJ2-3
size: NA
DNA: TGTGCCAGCAGTGACGTTAGCGGGAGGGCCCGGGATACGCAGTATTTT
CDR3: CASSDVSGRARDTQYF

V: TRBV24-1
D: TRBD1
J: TRBJ2-1
size: NA
DNA: TGTGCCACCAGTGAAACGGGACAGGGGGCAACACGGGAGTTCTTC
CDR3: CATSETGQGATREFF

V: TRBV7-6
D: TRBD1
J: TRBJ2-6
size: NA
DNA: TGTGCCAGCAGCATCCCGGGACAGGGGGCGCAGGGGACTTCCTCTGGGGCCAACGTCCTGACTTTC
CDR3: CASSIPGQGAQGTSSGANVLTF

V: TRBV27
D: NA
J: TRBJ1-3
size: NA
DNA: TGTGCCAGCAGTTTCTCAGGGGCTGGAAACACCATATATTTT
CDR3: CASSFSGAGNTIYF

V: TRBV19
D: NA
J: TRBJ1-2
size: NA
DNA: TGTGCCAGTAGTATAGATCTGTTTGGACAGAGGACTTATGGCTACACCTTC
CDR3: CASSIDLFGQRTYGYTF

V: TRBV4-3
D: TRBD2
J: TRBJ2-5
size: once
DNA: TGCGCCAGCAGCCAAGGACTAGCGGGAGCTAGTCAGTACTTC
CDR3: CASSQGLAGASQYF

V: TRBV3-1/TRBV3-2
D: NA
J: TRBJ2-5
size: NA
DNA: TGTGCCAGCAGCCCGGGACTGGCGTCTTGGACCCAGTACTTC
CDR3: CASSPGLASWTQYF

V: TRBV18
D: TRBD1
J: TRBJ1-2
size: NA
DNA: TGTGCCAGCTCACCAGGGACAGAGACTGGTTACACCTTC
CDR3: CASSPGTETGYTF

V: TRBV5-6
D: NA
J: TRBJ1-1
size: NA
DNA: TGTGCCAGCAGCTTGCCTGTGCCGAGCACTGAAGCTTTCTTT
CDR3: CASSLPVPSTEAFF

V: TRBV29-1
D: TRBD2
J: TRBJ2-3
size: NA
DNA: TGCAGCGCCGAAGGACTAGCGGGAGATTCTACAGATACGCAGTATTTT
CDR3: CSAEGLAGDSTDTQYF

V: TRBV30
D: TRBD1
J: TRBJ1-1
size: NA
DNA: TGTGCCTGGAGAAGGGGGCGGGTGAACACTGAAGCTTTCTTT
CDR3: CAWRRGRVNTEAFF

V: TRBV2
D: TRBD1
J: TRBJ2-7
size: NA
DNA: TGTGCCAGCACGATGGGGACAGGGTCCCACGAGCAGTACTTC
CDR3: CASTMGTGSHEQYF

V: TRBV18
D: TRBD2
J: TRBJ2-1
size: NA
DNA: TGTGCCAGCTCTCACCTAGCGGGAGCGAATGAGCAGTTCTTC
CDR3: CASSHLAGANEQFF

V: TRBV5-4
D: TRBD1
J: TRBJ1-4
size: NA
DNA: TGTGCCAGCAGCGCTGCGCAGGACAGGGGGCCTGAAAAACTGTTTTTT
CDR3: CASSAAQDRGPEKLFF

V: TRBV7-2
D: TRBD2
J: TRBJ2-1
size: NA
DNA: TGTGCCAGCAGCTTCGCTAGCGGATGGGATGAGCAGTTCTTC
CDR3: CASSFASGWDEQFF

V: TRBV18
D: TRBD2
J: TRBJ2-5
size: NA
DNA: TGTGCCAGCTCACCCGGGACTAATCGAGAGACCCAGTACTTC
CDR3: CASSPGTNRETQYF

V: TRBV6-9
D: TRBD1
J: TRBJ1-1
size: NA
DNA: TGTGCCAGCAGTTACAGGGGGATGACTGAAGCTTTCTTT
CDR3: CASSYRGMTEAFF

V: TRBV7-3
D: NA
J: TRBJ2-2
size: NA
DNA: TGTGCCAGCAGCTTAAATTCATTCGGCACCGGGGAGCTGTTTTTT
CDR3: CASSLNSFGTGELFF

V: TRBV5-1
D: NA
J: TRBJ2-3
size: NA
DNA: TGCGCCAGCAGCTTTTCAGGGCCCACAGATACGCAGTATTTT
CDR3: CASSFSGPTDTQYF

V: TRBV18
D: TRBD2
J: TRBJ2-7
size: NA
DNA: TGTGCCAGCTCTCTTAGCGGGAGGGGATACGAGCAGTACTTC
CDR3: CASSLSGRGYEQYF

V: TRBV6-4
D: TRBD2
J: TRBJ2-1
size: NA
DNA: TGTGCCAGCAGTGACTCGGCTAGCGGGCCTTACAATGAGCAGTTCTTC
CDR3: CASSDSASGPYNEQFF

V: TRBV23-1
D: TRBD1
J: TRBJ2-5
size: NA
DNA: TGCGCCAGCAGTCGGGTGGGACAGGGGACTGTAGGGACCCAGTACTTC
CDR3: CASSRVGQGTVGTQYF

V: TRBV9
D: TRBD1
J: TRBJ2-1
size: NA
DNA: TGTGCCAGCAGCGTTCTAGACAGGGGGGTCTACAATGAGCAGTTCTTC
CDR3: CASSVLDRGVYNEQFF

V: TRBV19
D: NA
J: TRBJ2-2
size: NA
DNA: TGTGCCAGTAGTATTGGGCAGGGCTACACCGGGGAGCTGTTTTTT
CDR3: CASSIGQGYTGELFF

V: TRBV7-2
D: NA
J: TRBJ2-4
size: NA
DNA: TGTGCCAGCAGCTTTCGGGAAACCAAAAACATTCAGTACTTC
CDR3: CASSFRETKNIQYF

V: TRBV4-1
D: TRBD1
J: TRBJ2-7
size: NA
DNA: TGCGCCAGCAGCCCGCGAATCGGGACAGGGATCTACGAGCAGTACTTC
CDR3: CASSPRIGTGIYEQYF

V: TRBV19
D: NA
J: TRBJ1-1
size: NA
DNA: TGTGCCAGTAGTATGACAGCGTTTAACACTGAAGCTTTCTTT
CDR3: CASSMTAFNTEAFF

V: TRBV7-2
D: TRBD2
J: TRBJ2-1
size: once
DNA: TGTGCCAGCAGCTTTTCGGGGGGGGATGAGCAGTTCTTC
CDR3: CASSFSGGDEQFF

V: TRBV6-1
D: TRBD2
J: TRBJ2-1
size: NA
DNA: TGTGCCAGCAGTGAATATGCGGGAGTTAATGAGCAGTTCTTC
CDR3: CASSEYAGVNEQFF

V: TRBV18
D: TRBD2
J: TRBJ2-5
size: NA
DNA: TGTGCCAGCTCACCGTTTGAGGGGACTATCCAAGAGACCCAGTACTTC
CDR3: CASSPFEGTIQETQYF

V: TRBV9
D: NA
J: TRBJ2-7
size: NA
DNA: TGTGCCAGCAGCGCCAACTTCGGCTACGAGCAGTACTTC
CDR3: CASSANFGYEQYF

V: TRBV30
D: NA
J: TRBJ2-7
size: NA
DNA: TGTGCCTGGAGTGTACTCCCCCCGGGATTTTCCTACGAGCAGTACTTC
CDR3: CAWSVLPPGFSYEQYF

V: TRBV9
D: TRBD2
J: TRBJ2-2
size: NA
DNA: TGTGCCAGCAGCCCTTCAGCGGGATACACCGGGGAGCTGTTTTTT
CDR3: CASSPSAGYTGELFF

V: TRBV3-1/TRBV3-2
D: NA
J: TRBJ2-3
size: once
DNA: TGTGCCAGCAGCCAAGAATCCCCTATGAACACAGATACGCAGTATTTT
CDR3: CASSQESPMNTDTQYF

V: TRBV21-1
D: NA
J: TRBJ2-3
size: once
DNA: TGTGCCAGCAGCAAAGTATCGGGAGTTAAAGCTAGCACAGATACGCAGTATTTT
CDR3: CASSKVSGVKASTDTQYF